The rows below give T cell receptor beta chains drawn from one sample of a study of blood T cell repertoires in COVID-19. Data came from immunoSEQ multiplex PCR; TCRdb stores just in-frame clones and leaves some out. This table holds 25,000 to 30,000 clones, around 94% found once. What was sequenced was peripheral blood. These receptors all come from a woman aged 65 to 85 with COVID-19, enrolled during active disease. Both conserved end residues are part of each CDR3. The order of the fields is V gene, D gene, J gene, clone size, CDR3 protein, CDR3 DNA. A D gene is named only where the DNA matches it firmly. Clone size appears in some rows only: once, few, many, or a class for an expanded clone.

>TRBV19|.|TRBJ2-2|.
CASSLILTTNTGELFF
TGTGCCAGTAGCCTGATACTTACTACGAACACCGGGGAGCTGTTTTTT
>TRBV6-1|TRBD1|TRBJ1-1|.
CASSEEPGTGSTEAFF
TGTGCCAGCAGTGAAGAGCCGGGGACAGGGAGCACTGAAGCTTTCTTT
>TRBV6-5|.|TRBJ2-3|.
CASQSRSTDTQYF
TGTGCCAGTCAAAGCAGGAGCACAGATACGCAGTATTTT
>TRBV19|.|TRBJ1-6|.
CASSLDGGNGRSPLHF
TGTGCCAGTAGCTTAGACGGAGGGAATGGTCGTTCACCCCTCCACTTT
>TRBV7-2|TRBD2|TRBJ2-1|.
CASSFSSGRESEQFF
TGTGCCAGCAGCTTCTCTAGCGGGAGGGAGAGTGAGCAGTTCTTC
>TRBV7-9|TRBD1|TRBJ2-3|.
CASSSDRAPTDTQYF
TGTGCCAGCAGCTCTGACAGGGCTCCCACAGATACGCAGTATTTT
>TRBV5-1|TRBD1|TRBJ2-4|.
CASSLWTGAKNIQYF
TGCGCCAGCAGCTTGTGGACAGGAGCCAAAAACATTCAGTACTTC
>TRBV6-5|.|TRBJ1-2|.
CASSPPDSYYGYTF
TGTGCCAGCAGCCCCCCCGACAGTTACTATGGCTACACCTTC
>TRBV24-1|.|TRBJ1-5|.
CATSRGGQPQHF
TGTGCCACCAGTCGGGGGGGCCAGCCCCAGCATTTT
>TRBV3-1/TRBV3-2|.|TRBJ2-2|.
CASSQLRGRNTGELFF
TGTGCCAGCAGCCAATTGCGGGGGCGGAACACCGGGGAGCTGTTTTTT
>TRBV6-5|.|TRBJ1-4|.
CASRPAGREKLFF
TGTGCCAGCAGACCAGCGGGGCGGGAAAAACTGTTTTTT
>TRBV9|.|TRBJ2-2|.
CASSEQGTTVGELFF
TGTGCCAGCAGCGAACAGGGAACTACTGTGGGGGAGCTGTTTTTT
>TRBV11-2|.|TRBJ1-5|.
CASQNDYDQPQHF
TGTGCCAGCCAGAATGACTACGACCAGCCCCAGCATTTT
>TRBV15|.|TRBJ2-7|.
CATSRDRGQGLGAQYF
TGTGCCACCAGCAGAGATCGAGGGCAGGGGTTAGGGGCGCAGTACTTC
>TRBV28|.|TRBJ2-7|.
CASSLSTWDLTGGYEQYF
TGTGCCAGCAGTTTATCAACCTGGGACCTGACCGGGGGCTACGAGCAGTACTTC
>TRBV10-2|TRBD1|TRBJ2-3|.
CASGRRGRGGPDTQYF
TGCGCCAGCGGCCGCCGGGGCCGAGGGGGCCCAGATACGCAGTATTTT
>TRBV27|TRBD1|TRBJ1-1|.
CASSSKWTGFVEAFF
TGTGCCAGCAGTTCCAAATGGACAGGGTTTGTTGAAGCTTTCTTT
>TRBV7-3|TRBD2|TRBJ2-3|.
CASSPGVARAGYTDTQYF
TGTGCCAGCAGCCCAGGCGTGGCGCGAGCGGGGTACACAGATACGCAGTATTTT
>TRBV7-6|TRBD1|TRBJ2-1|.
CASSLDGTGGYNEQFF
TGTGCCAGCAGCTTAGATGGGACAGGGGGGTACAATGAGCAGTTCTTC
>TRBV6-5|.|TRBJ1-1|once
CASRQDPMNTEAFF
TGTGCCAGCAGACAGGATCCCATGAACACTGAAGCTTTCTTT
>TRBV19|.|TRBJ1-5|.
CASSPQGQPQHF
TGTGCCAGTAGTCCCCAGGGACAGCCCCAGCATTTT
>TRBV9|.|TRBJ1-4|.
CASSVAQGINEKLFF
TGTGCCAGCAGCGTAGCCCAGGGGATTAATGAAAAACTGTTTTTT
>TRBV18|TRBD1|TRBJ1-1|once
CASSPQFTGGRSEAFF
TGTGCCAGCTCACCACAATTCACAGGGGGAAGATCTGAAGCTTTCTTT
>TRBV5-8|.|TRBJ1-5|.
CASSLRDQPQHF
TGTGCCAGCAGCTTGCGTGATCAGCCCCAGCATTTT
>TRBV9|TRBD1|TRBJ2-5|.
CASSPTGVETQYF
TGTGCCAGCAGCCCCACAGGGGTGGAGACCCAGTACTTC
>TRBV4-2|TRBD1|TRBJ1-2|.
CASSQGRQGTYGYTF
TGTGCCAGCAGCCAAGGACGACAGGGTACCTATGGCTACACCTTC
>TRBV6-2/TRBV6-3|.|TRBJ2-5|.
CASSYQKETQYF
TGTGCCAGCAGTTACCAAAAAGAGACCCAGTACTTC
>TRBV10-2|TRBD2|TRBJ2-3|.
CASRLAGAPDTQYF
TGCGCCAGCCGACTAGCGGGAGCGCCAGATACGCAGTATTTT
>TRBV19|TRBD1|TRBJ2-7|.
CASSFRTGNSYEQYF
TGTGCCAGTAGTTTCCGGACAGGGAACTCCTACGAGCAGTACTTC
>TRBV28|.|TRBJ1-5|.
CASSPSGLSNQPQHF
TGTGCCAGCAGTCCCTCGGGTCTTAGCAATCAGCCCCAGCATTTT
>TRBV5-4|TRBD1|TRBJ1-2|.
CASSTGQGGGYTF
TGTGCCAGCAGCACAGGACAGGGTGGCGGCTACACCTTC
>TRBV7-2|TRBD2|TRBJ2-1|.
CASSLAGGSSHEQFF
TGTGCCAGCAGCTTAGCGGGCGGGAGTAGCCATGAGCAGTTCTTC
>TRBV6-6|TRBD2|TRBJ2-2|.
CASRGGTSVNTGELFF
TGTGCCAGCAGGGGCGGGACTAGCGTCAACACCGGGGAGCTGTTTTTT
>TRBV5-1|TRBD2|TRBJ2-2|.
CASSPEVSGNTGELFF
TGCGCCAGCAGCCCGGAGGTTAGCGGGAATACCGGGGAGCTGTTTTTT
>TRBV10-3|TRBD2|TRBJ2-7|.
CAISEGLAVTYEQYF
TGTGCCATCAGTGAGGGGCTAGCGGTAACCTACGAGCAGTACTTC
>TRBV6-5|TRBD2|TRBJ2-1|once
CASSYEIEREEQFF
TGTGCCAGCAGTTACGAAATTGAGCGGGAGGAGCAGTTCTTC
>TRBV6-5|.|TRBJ1-5|.
CASEGEWAVQPQHF
TGTGCCAGCGAGGGTGAGTGGGCCGTTCAGCCCCAGCATTTT
>TRBV7-9|.|TRBJ2-5|.
CASGAPMGTQYF
TGTGCCAGCGGGGCCCCGATGGGAACCCAGTACTTC
>TRBV5-1|.|TRBJ2-5|few
CASSLAGSQETQYF
TGCGCCAGCAGCTTGGCGGGGTCACAAGAGACCCAGTACTTC
>TRBV18|TRBD1|TRBJ2-7|.
CASSPSTAGTGVHEQYF
TGTGCCAGCTCACCGTCGACCGCCGGGACAGGGGTCCACGAGCAGTACTTC
>TRBV9|.|TRBJ2-1|.
CASSVGASVYNEQFF
TGTGCCAGCAGCGTAGGTGCTAGCGTATACAATGAGCAGTTCTTC
>TRBV5-1|.|TRBJ2-1|.
CASSLVDKRNEQFF
TGCGCCAGCAGCTTGGTAGACAAACGCAATGAGCAGTTCTTC
>TRBV28|.|TRBJ2-3|.
CASSSLQGLEYTQYF
TGTGCCAGCAGTTCTCTCCAGGGGCTCGAGTATACGCAGTATTTT
>TRBV6-2/TRBV6-3|TRBD2|TRBJ2-7|.
CASSYSTGLAGGIQRQYF
TGTGCCAGCAGTTACTCGACAGGACTAGCGGGGGGAATCCAACGGCAGTACTTC
>TRBV7-9|TRBD2|TRBJ2-3|.
CASSSPSGTSTDTQYF
TGTGCCAGCAGCTCTCCCAGCGGGACTAGCACAGATACGCAGTATTTT
>TRBV7-2|TRBD1|TRBJ2-5|.
CASSLVPGGARETQYF
TGTGCCAGCAGCTTAGTCCCAGGGGGCGCACGAGAGACCCAGTACTTC
>TRBV24-1|.|TRBJ2-2|.
CATSGTGTRNTGELFF
TGTGCCACCAGTGGGACCGGGACAAGAAACACCGGGGAGCTGTTTTTT
>TRBV12-1|.|TRBJ1-2|.
CASSFGGQTNYGYTF
TGTGCCAGCAGCTTTGGGGGGCAGACTAACTATGGCTACACCTTC
>TRBV6-6|TRBD1|TRBJ1-4|.
CASSYSGDRGNEKLFF
TGTGCCAGCAGTTACTCGGGTGACAGGGGGAATGAAAAACTGTTTTTT
>TRBV6-2/TRBV6-3|TRBD1|TRBJ1-6|.
CASSPGTGISPLHF
TGTGCCAGCAGTCCCGGGACAGGTATTTCACCCCTCCACTTT